Listed below are T cell receptor beta chains from one sample, sequenced in a study of OX40 agonist ivuxolimab in advanced cancers. Clones were sequenced by immunoSEQ multiplex PCR, and TCRdb holds only the in-frame ones, with some missing. The table lists 80,000 to 90,000 clones, about 86% of them singletons. The source was CD4+ or CD8+ T cells sorted from blood, collected in a trial of the OX40 agonist ivuxolimab. These receptors came from an adult with an advanced solid tumor such as melanoma, head and neck, liver or kidney cancer. The CDR3 runs from the conserved cysteine through the conserved F or W. Each record gives: CDR3 protein, CDR3 DNA, clone size, J gene, D gene, V gene. A D gene is named only where the DNA matches it firmly. Only part of the rows carry a size: once, few, many, or a class if the clone is expanded.

cdr3_aa: CASSSPREGAQNIQYF
cdr3_nt: TGTGCCAGCAGTTCCCCCAGAGAGGGGGCCCAAAACATTCAGTACTTC
clone_size: NA
j_call: TRBJ2-4
d_call: TRBD1
v_call: TRBV6-5

cdr3_aa: CSAQDRSEAFF
cdr3_nt: TGCAGTGCCCAAGATCGCAGTGAAGCTTTCTTT
clone_size: NA
j_call: TRBJ1-1
d_call: NA
v_call: TRBV20-1

cdr3_aa: CASRGQGQSPLHF
cdr3_nt: TGTGCCAGCAGGGGTCAGGGTCAATCACCCCTCCACTTT
clone_size: once
j_call: TRBJ1-6
d_call: NA
v_call: TRBV7-9

cdr3_aa: CASSPRTGGTEAFF
cdr3_nt: TGTGCCAGCAGCCCCCGGACAGGGGGCACTGAAGCTTTCTTT
clone_size: NA
j_call: TRBJ1-1
d_call: TRBD1
v_call: TRBV5-4

cdr3_aa: CASSEASGPRDEQFF
cdr3_nt: TGTGCCAGCAGTGAAGCTAGCGGGCCCCGGGATGAGCAGTTCTTC
clone_size: NA
j_call: TRBJ2-1
d_call: TRBD2
v_call: TRBV6-1

cdr3_aa: CASSFAEATSSSYEQYF
cdr3_nt: TGTGCCAGCAGCTTTGCAGAGGCGACCAGTAGCTCCTACGAGCAGTACTTC
clone_size: NA
j_call: TRBJ2-7
d_call: NA
v_call: TRBV7-3

cdr3_aa: CAITPDLNTEAFF
cdr3_nt: TGTGCCATCACCCCAGACCTGAACACTGAAGCTTTCTTT
clone_size: NA
j_call: TRBJ1-1
d_call: NA
v_call: TRBV10-3

cdr3_aa: CASSYHRVNTEAFF
cdr3_nt: TGTGCCAGCAGTTACCACAGGGTAAACACTGAAGCTTTCTTT
clone_size: once
j_call: TRBJ1-1
d_call: NA
v_call: TRBV6-5

cdr3_aa: CAISELGGAGYGYTF
cdr3_nt: TGTGCCATCAGTGAGTTGGGGGGCGCCGGGTATGGCTACACCTTC
clone_size: NA
j_call: TRBJ1-2
d_call: NA
v_call: TRBV10-3

cdr3_aa: CASSIYPGKEDGYTF
cdr3_nt: TGTGCCAGTAGTATCTACCCGGGAAAAGAGGATGGCTACACCTTC
clone_size: NA
j_call: TRBJ1-2
d_call: NA
v_call: TRBV19

cdr3_aa: CASSLSRPGANVLTF
cdr3_nt: TGTGCCAGCAGCTTAAGTCGACCTGGGGCCAACGTCCTGACTTTC
clone_size: NA
j_call: TRBJ2-6
d_call: NA
v_call: TRBV7-2

cdr3_aa: CASRVTGGGEAFF
cdr3_nt: TGTGCCAGTAGGGTAACAGGGGGCGGAGAAGCTTTCTTT
clone_size: NA
j_call: TRBJ1-1
d_call: TRBD1
v_call: TRBV19

cdr3_aa: CASSRGYNEQFF
cdr3_nt: TGTGCCAGCAGTAGGGGGTATAATGAGCAGTTCTTC
clone_size: NA
j_call: TRBJ2-1
d_call: NA
v_call: TRBV5-8

cdr3_aa: CASSLRPTDTGSEAFF
cdr3_nt: TGCGCCAGCAGCTTGCGCCCGACTGATACGGGTTCTGAAGCTTTCTTT
clone_size: NA
j_call: TRBJ1-1
d_call: NA
v_call: TRBV5-1

cdr3_aa: CASRLRDSQFF
cdr3_nt: TGTGCCAGCAGACTCCGGGACAGTCAGTTCTTC
clone_size: NA
j_call: TRBJ2-1
d_call: TRBD1
v_call: TRBV27

cdr3_aa: CASSQDGVAGGPYNEQFF
cdr3_nt: TGTGCCAGCAGCCAAGATGGAGTAGCGGGGGGGCCATACAATGAGCAGTTCTTC
clone_size: NA
j_call: TRBJ2-1
d_call: TRBD2
v_call: TRBV4-2

cdr3_aa: CASSMVTGGTGELFF
cdr3_nt: TGTGCCAGCAGCATGGTGACAGGGGGGACCGGGGAGCTGTTTTTT
clone_size: NA
j_call: TRBJ2-2
d_call: TRBD1
v_call: TRBV9

cdr3_aa: CASSGLTGANTEAFF
cdr3_nt: TGTGCCAGCAGCGGTTTGACAGGGGCGAACACTGAAGCTTTCTTT
clone_size: NA
j_call: TRBJ1-1
d_call: TRBD1
v_call: TRBV27

cdr3_aa: CASSFLGSNQPQHF
cdr3_nt: TGTGCCAGCAGCTTTTTGGGCAGCAATCAGCCCCAGCATTTT
clone_size: NA
j_call: TRBJ1-5
d_call: NA
v_call: TRBV7-9

cdr3_aa: CAWRGTGRGSEPQHF
cdr3_nt: TGTGCCTGGAGGGGGACAGGGAGGGGTTCAGAGCCCCAGCATTTT
clone_size: NA
j_call: TRBJ1-5
d_call: TRBD1
v_call: TRBV30

cdr3_aa: CASRIQGAGANVLTF
cdr3_nt: TGCGCCAGCAGAATACAGGGTGCCGGGGCCAACGTCCTGACTTTC
clone_size: NA
j_call: TRBJ2-6
d_call: NA
v_call: TRBV5-1

cdr3_aa: CAWSSDSNQPQHF
cdr3_nt: TGTGCCTGGAGCTCTGACAGTAATCAGCCCCAGCATTTT
clone_size: NA
j_call: TRBJ1-5
d_call: NA
v_call: TRBV30

cdr3_aa: CASSLGTANYGYTF
cdr3_nt: TGCGCCAGCAGCTTGGGCACAGCTAACTATGGCTACACCTTC
clone_size: NA
j_call: TRBJ1-2
d_call: NA
v_call: TRBV5-1

cdr3_aa: CASSRQGEMNTEAFF
cdr3_nt: TGTGCCAGCAGTCGACAGGGGGAAATGAACACTGAAGCTTTCTTT
clone_size: NA
j_call: TRBJ1-1
d_call: TRBD1
v_call: TRBV9

cdr3_aa: CASSLNPTQGAGGYTF
cdr3_nt: TGTGCCAGCAGCTTAAACCCCACCCAGGGGGCGGGTGGCTACACCTTC
clone_size: NA
j_call: TRBJ1-2
d_call: TRBD1
v_call: TRBV7-3

cdr3_aa: CASSLVSVGFSGANVLTF
cdr3_nt: TGTGCCAGCAGTTTAGTTTCGGTTGGGTTCTCTGGGGCCAACGTCCTGACTTTC
clone_size: NA
j_call: TRBJ2-6
d_call: NA
v_call: TRBV28

cdr3_aa: CSARQSQNEKLFF
cdr3_nt: TGCAGCGCTCGACAGTCCCAAAATGAAAAACTGTTTTTT
clone_size: NA
j_call: TRBJ1-4
d_call: NA
v_call: TRBV29-1

cdr3_aa: CASSPSYSYNEQFF
cdr3_nt: TGTGCCAGCAGCCCCAGCTACTCCTACAATGAGCAGTTCTTC
clone_size: NA
j_call: TRBJ2-1
d_call: NA
v_call: TRBV7-2

cdr3_aa: CASSQEVGRTDTQYF
cdr3_nt: TGCGCCAGCAGCCAAGAGGTAGGCCGCACAGATACGCAGTATTTT
clone_size: NA
j_call: TRBJ2-3
d_call: NA
v_call: TRBV4-1

cdr3_aa: CATGQNRGEQYF
cdr3_nt: TGTGCCACCGGACAGAACAGGGGCGAGCAGTACTTC
clone_size: NA
j_call: TRBJ2-7
d_call: TRBD1
v_call: TRBV28